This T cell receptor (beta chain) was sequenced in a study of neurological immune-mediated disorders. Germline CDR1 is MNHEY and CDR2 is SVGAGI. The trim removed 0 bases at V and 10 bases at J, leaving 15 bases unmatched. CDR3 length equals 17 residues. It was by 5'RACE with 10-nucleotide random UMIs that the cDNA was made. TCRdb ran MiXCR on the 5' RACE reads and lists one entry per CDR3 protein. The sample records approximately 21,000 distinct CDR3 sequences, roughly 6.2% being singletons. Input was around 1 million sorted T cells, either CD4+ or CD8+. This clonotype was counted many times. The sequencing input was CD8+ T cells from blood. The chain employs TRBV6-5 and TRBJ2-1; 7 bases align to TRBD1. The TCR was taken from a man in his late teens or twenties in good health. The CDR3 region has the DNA TGTGCCAGCAGTTACTCCCCGGGACAGTCGGCGTGGAAGGAGCAGTTCTTC. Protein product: CASSYSPGQSAWKEQFF.